In this sample, the clone carrying this TCR beta chain turned up a few times. This sample stems from a study of T cells in Graves' hyperthyroidism and ophthalmopathy. Graves' hyperthyroidism showing no ophthalmopathy progression within 18 months was considered stable. Patients were excluded because of uncontrolled infection, other autoimmune disease, pregnancy or lactation. The authors took PBMCs from 8.5 to 10 ml fresh peripheral blood. RNA transcripts provided the source from which TCR beta CDR3 regions were amplified. The HTBI primer set drove a first-round RT-PCR of the TCR CDR3. MiXCR, run by TCRdb on the multiplex PCR reads, gives a single entry per CDR3 protein. Of 400,000 to 500,000 distinct CDR3 sequences in the sample, roughly 14% were seen once. The CDR3 sequence is 17 residues long. Unmatched junction bases numbered 9, after V lost 3 bases and J lost 9 bases. CDR1 is SGHDT, CDR2 YYEEEE, per germline.

The origin of this receptor is a woman between 18 and 29 years old with Graves' hyperthyroidism. The chain couples TRBV5-6 to TRBJ2-1; 16 bases match TRBD2. Sample: blood. In nucleotides, the CDR3 is TGTGCCAGCAGCTACCCGGGACTAGCGGGAGGGGGAGGTGAGCAGTTCTTC. Residues: CASSYPGLAGGGGEQFF. Looking up the rest from reference TRBV5-6 and TRBJ2-1 gives the full variable domain: DAGVTQSPTHLIKTRGQQVTLRCSPKSGHDTVSWYQQALGQGPQFIFQYYEEEERQRGNFPDRFSGHQFPNYSSELNVNALLLGDSALYLCASSYPGLAGGGGEQFFGPGTRLTVL.